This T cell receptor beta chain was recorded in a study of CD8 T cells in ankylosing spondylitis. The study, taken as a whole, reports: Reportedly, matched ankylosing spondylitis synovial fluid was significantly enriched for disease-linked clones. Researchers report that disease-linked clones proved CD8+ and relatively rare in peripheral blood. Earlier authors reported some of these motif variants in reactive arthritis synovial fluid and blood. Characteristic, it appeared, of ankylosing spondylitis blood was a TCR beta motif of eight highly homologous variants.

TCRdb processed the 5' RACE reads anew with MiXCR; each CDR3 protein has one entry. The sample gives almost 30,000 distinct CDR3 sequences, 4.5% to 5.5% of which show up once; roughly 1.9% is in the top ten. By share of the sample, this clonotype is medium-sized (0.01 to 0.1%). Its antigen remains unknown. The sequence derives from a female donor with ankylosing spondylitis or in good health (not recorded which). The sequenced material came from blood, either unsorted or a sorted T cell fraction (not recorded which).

The CDR3 protein is CASSAGQGINGYTF. CDR3 nucleotides: TGTGCCAGCAGCGCAGGACAGGGCATAAATGGCTACACCTTC. V gene TRBV9 combines with J gene TRBJ1-2; TRBD1 matches 8 bases. The CDR3 runs to 14 residues. With V trimmed by 3 bases and J by 6 bases, 7 bases remained unmatched. The V gene's germline CDR1 is SGDLS and CDR2 YYNGEE.